The 26 T cell receptor beta chains below were found in one sample sequenced in a study of siplizumab effects on memory and regulatory T cells. Sequencing was performed with immunoSEQ multiplex PCR; in TCRdb, only in-frame clones are kept and a portion is missing. The sample holds roughly 56,000 clones, about 98% seen once. Material for sequencing was naive CD8+ T cells sorted from blood. These receptors were obtained from a human donor in good health.

V usage is TRBV6-5 and J usage is TRBJ1-2; 10 positions agree with TRBD1. The CDR3 sequence is 13 residues long. Trimming removed 8 bases from V and 8 bases from J; junction bases left unmatched: 8. The germline V gene has CDR1 MNHEY and CDR2 SVGAGI. In nucleotides, the CDR3 is TGTGCCAGCTCCAGGGACAGGGGTTCCGGCTACACCTTC. It yields the protein CASSRDRGSGYTF.

This clone has a handful of counts. The chain couples TRBV19 to TRBJ2-7; 8 bases agree with TRBD2. CDR1 is LNHDA and CDR2 is SQIVND in the germline V gene (reference sequence). The J segment lost 3 bases and the V segment lost 8 bases, leaving 9 bases of the junction unmatched. The CDR3 length is 14 residues. CDR3 sequence reads: CASQQSGSSYEQYF. The CDR3, as DNA: TGTGCCAGTCAGCAAAGCGGGAGTAGCTACGAGCAGTACTTC.

The gene calls are TRBV13 and TRBJ2-7; 9 bases fit TRBD1. The length of the CDR3 is 14 residues. The germline V gene has CDR1 PRHDT and CDR2 FYEKMQ (reference sequence). Trimming took 6 bases from V and 5 from J; bases not matched to a gene: 8. CDR3 protein: CASSSGTGNDEQYF. In nucleotides, the CDR3 is TGTGCCAGCAGTTCCGGGACAGGGAATGACGAGCAGTACTTC.

The rearrangement links TRBV5-4 to TRBJ2-1; D tentatively reads TRBD1 or TRBD2 (5 bases each). Trimming cost V 3 bases and J 2 bases, with 12 bases left between them. CDR1 is SGHNT, CDR2 YYREEE, per germline (reference sequence). The CDR3 consists of 15 residues. The CDR3 here is CASSSRDGAYNEQFF. DNA of the CDR3: TGTGCCAGCAGCTCCCGGGACGGGGCCTACAATGAGCAGTTCTTC.

As DNA, the CDR3 is TGTGCCAGCAGTCTCCTGCGGGAAGCGCAGTATTTT. This translates into CASSLLREAQYF. V and J are TRBV6-1 and TRBJ2-3; D is possibly TRBD2 (6 bases). This CDR3 contains 12 residues. Germline V gene sequence: CDR1 MNHNS, CDR2 SASEGT. V was trimmed by 5 bases and J by 10 bases, leaving 13 bases between them.

This chain connects TRBV9 to TRBJ2-4; no clear D. This CDR3 has 15 residues. Trimming pared 2 bases from V and 0 bases from J, leaving 9 bases between. In germline, CDR1 is SGDLS, CDR2 YYNGEE. The DNA of the CDR3 is TGTGCCAGCAGCGTGGCTGGGGTAGCCAAAAACATTCAGTACTTC. Amino acid sequence: CASSVAGVAKNIQYF.

This clone was detected only a few times. The V call is TRBV19, the J call TRBJ1-5; D is possibly TRBD1 (5 bases). Trimming shortened V by 3 bases and J by 6 bases, and 9 bases separated the two germline ends. Germline V CDR1 and CDR2: LNHDA, SQIVND (reference sequence). This CDR3 contains 13 residues. DNA of the CDR3: TGTGCCAGTAGTATGTGGGACGGTCAGCCCCAGCATTTT. Translated: CASSMWDGQPQHF.

V gene TRBV19 combines with J gene TRBJ2-7; no definite D call. Germline CDR1 reads LNHDA; CDR2 reads SQIVND (reference sequence). The CDR3 runs to 13 residues. Trimming pared 6 bases from V and 4 bases from J, leaving 13 bases between. The CDR3 DNA reads as TGTGCCAGTAGCCCCCCGGAGTCTTACGAGCAGTACTTC. It encodes CASSPPESYEQYF. The full variable domain, in which reference TRBV19 and TRBJ2-7 provide the parts outside the CDR3, is DGGITQSPKYLFRKEGQNVTLSCEQNLNHDAMYWYRQDPGQGLRLIYYSQIVNDFQKGDIAEGYSVSREKKESFPLTVTSAQKNPTAFYLCASSPPESYEQYFGPGTRLTVT.

This clone was recorded once. This chain links TRBV5-5 with TRBJ2-1; D tentatively reads TRBD1 or TRBD2 (5 bases each). The CDR3 spans 14 residues. The germline V and J ends were trimmed by 3 bases and 5 bases, with 12 bases remaining between them. The germline V gene encodes CDR1 SGHKS and CDR2 YYEKEE (reference sequence). The CDR3 region has the DNA TGTGCCAGCAGCTCCCCCGGGGCCGACAATGAGCAGTTCTTC. Translation gives CASSSPGADNEQFF.

V is TRBV7-9 and J is TRBJ1-1; D gene ambiguous. V lost 3 bases and J lost 6, with 11 bases in between. CDR1 is SEHNR and CDR2 is FQNEAQ in the germline V gene (reference sequence). This CDR3 is built from 13 residues. The CDR3 region is CASSFPGGSEAFF. The CDR3 bases are TGTGCCAGCAGCTTCCCGGGAGGCTCTGAAGCTTTCTTT.

The rearrangement joins TRBV19 to TRBJ2-5; D possibly corresponds to TRBD1 (7 bases). The CDR3 runs 14 residues. The germline V gene encodes CDR1 LNHDA and CDR2 SQIVND (reference sequence). V lost 4 bases and J 7 bases, leaving 16 bases between the germline ends. CDR3 sequence reads: CASSTGGLLGTQYF. The CDR3 DNA is TGTGCCAGTAGTACAGGGGGACTCCTGGGGACCCAGTACTTC.

The chain couples TRBV28 to TRBJ2-1; TRBD2 is a possible D gene (6 bases). The V gene lost 6 bases and the J gene lost 7 bases, with 13 bases spanning the gap. CDR1 and CDR2 (germline): MDHEN, SYDVKM. This CDR3 spans 13 amino acids. The CDR3 loop reads CASRPPLANEQFF. The CDR3 DNA sequence: TGTGCCAGCAGGCCCCCACTAGCAAATGAGCAGTTCTTC.

This clone was seen once. CDR3 amino acids: CAWSPEDSYEQYF. As DNA, the CDR3 is TGTGCCTGGAGTCCGGAGGACTCCTACGAGCAGTACTTC. This chain joins TRBV30 and TRBJ2-7; tentatively, D is TRBD2 (5 bases). Trimming left V 2 bases short and J 0 bases short, with 8 bases between. Germline V gives CDR1 GTSNPN, CDR2 SVGIG (reference sequence). The CDR3 covers 13 residues.

The genes are TRBV4-1 and TRBJ2-3, with no clear D. Trimming left V 0 bases short and J 0 bases short, with 7 bases between. CDR1 MGHRA and CDR2 YSYEKL come from the germline V gene. CDR3 length equals 15 residues. Here the CDR3 DNA reads TGCGCCAGCAGCCAAGACCTAGATAGCACAGATACGCAGTATTTT. Its protein is CASSQDLDSTDTQYF.

The chain employs TRBV7-2 and TRBJ1-1; a possible D gene is TRBD1 (5 bases). Trimming took off 4 bases at V and 10 bases at J, with 16 bases between the two ends. Germline values: CDR1 SGHTA, CDR2 FQGNSA. The CDR3 loop spans 13 amino acids. The CDR3, as DNA: TGTGCCAGCAGCTCCGAGAGGGGCTCGGGAGCTTTCTTT. Translation: CASSSERGSGAFF.

The chain links TRBV7-8 to TRBJ2-2; D is uncertain. Between the trimmed V and J ends, which lost 5 bases and 4 bases, there was a span of 5 bases. CDR3 length: 12 residues. The germline V gene has CDR1 SGHVS and CDR2 FQNEAQ. CDR3 coding DNA: TGTGCCAGCAGCCAGAGCACCGGGGAGCTGTTTTTT. This translates into CASSQSTGELFF.

The chain has TRBV4-2 and TRBJ1-5; D is possibly TRBD1 (5 bases). With 0 bases removed from V and 9 bases from J, the gap between germline ends came to 15 bases. The CDR3 consists of 15 residues. Germline V gives CDR1 LGHNA, CDR2 YNFKEQ. CDR3 loop: CASSQELGATGPQHF. The CDR3 coding sequence is TGTGCCAGCAGCCAAGAGTTAGGGGCTACGGGGCCCCAGCATTTT.

This clone occurred once. The germline gene is not matched at one end of the junction; a read error may be the cause. V gene TRBV30 combines with J gene TRBJ2-3; D not resolved. The CDR3 extends over 12 amino acids. From germline, CDR1 is GTSNPN and CDR2 SVGIG (reference sequence). The CDR3 DNA follows: TGTGCCTGGAGTGCCCAGATTGATACGCGGTATTTT. Its translation is CAWSAQIDTRYF.

V is TRBV13 and J is TRBJ2-1, with 11 positions matching TRBD2. This CDR3 has 15 residues. Germline V gives CDR1 PRHDT, CDR2 FYEKMQ (reference sequence). J was trimmed by 7 bases and V by 6 bases; bases with no gene match: 8. CDR3 sequence reads: CASRTGTSGWNEQFF. The CDR3 DNA is TGTGCCAGCAGAACCGGGACTAGCGGTTGGAATGAGCAGTTCTTC.

The chain uses TRBV7-2 and TRBJ2-7; 7 bases are shared with TRBD1. The CDR3 contains 16 residues. V gave up 1 base and J gave up 0 bases; unmatched junction bases: 6. Germline V gene lookup returns CDR1 SGHTA and CDR2 FQGNSA. CDR3 sequence reads: CASSLVAGGYSYEQYF. For the CDR3, the DNA is TGTGCCAGCAGCTTAGTGGCAGGGGGTTACTCCTACGAGCAGTACTTC.

This clone was picked up one time. This chain links TRBV7-8 with TRBJ2-1, with D perhaps given as TRBD1 or TRBD2 (5 bases each). The CDR3 contains 15 residues. The V gene lost 2 bases and the J gene lost 10 bases, with 18 bases spanning the gap. Germline V gives CDR1 SGHVS, CDR2 FQNEAQ. The CDR3 reads CASSLRVGAPGEQFF. The CDR3 DNA reads as TGTGCCAGCAGCTTAAGGGTCGGGGCTCCTGGAGAGCAGTTCTTC.

The genes are TRBV10-3 and TRBJ2-1, with TRBD2 matching 8 bases. The CDR3 is 15 amino acids. J was trimmed by 7 bases and V by 9 bases; bases with no gene match: 14. Per germline, CDR1 ENHRY and CDR2 SYGVKD. This CDR3 is CAIGGREGPRNEQFF. The DNA of the CDR3 is TGTGCCATTGGGGGACGGGAGGGACCGAGAAATGAGCAGTTCTTC.

This chain uses TRBV4-1 with TRBJ2-3, with 13 bases that match TRBD2. Germline assignment: CDR1 MGHRA and CDR2 YSYEKL. The CDR3 covers 16 residues. The junction had 5 bases not matched to a gene; V was cut back by 2 bases and J by 6 bases. The CDR3 loop is CASSQKGLAGVDTQYF. The CDR3 nucleotides read TGCGCCAGCAGCCAAAAAGGACTAGCGGGAGTGGATACGCAGTATTTT.

The rearrangement joins TRBV13 to TRBJ2-3, with no clear D. Trimming took 6 bases from V and 0 from J, leaving 10 bases between them. Germline assignment: CDR1 PRHDT and CDR2 FYEKMQ (reference sequence). The CDR3 runs to 14 residues. In DNA form, the CDR3 reads TGTGCCAGCAGTTTCCGAGACAGCACAGATACGCAGTATTTT. It translates to CASSFRDSTDTQYF.

The chain has TRBV28 and TRBJ2-7, with 8 bases lining up with TRBD1. V was clipped by 9 bases and J by 1 base; unmatched bases: 5. From germline, CDR1 is MDHEN and CDR2 SYDVKM. The CDR3 runs to 13 residues. The CDR3 protein is CASIQGASYEQYF. The CDR3 DNA reads as TGTGCCAGTATTCAGGGGGCGTCCTACGAGCAGTACTTC.

The chain has TRBV29-1 and TRBJ1-1; D is perhaps TRBD1 (5 bases). Germline V lookup: CDR1 SQVTM, CDR2 ANQGSEA. This CDR3 is built from 12 residues. The V end was cut by 2 bases, the J end by 5 bases, with 9 bases between. CDR3 nucleotide sequence: TGCAGCGTTGAACAGGGTAAGACTGAAGCTTTCTTT. Translating it yields CSVEQGKTEAFF.